The source of this T cell receptor (beta chain) is a study of T-cell memory formation after mild COVID-19 (dated by TCRdb to the early 2020s). Describing the broader study: TCR sequence clusters from the two donors were found to be largely donor specific. T-cell clones expanding and contracting after mild COVID-19 in two donors were tracked by longitudinal TCRalpha and TCRbeta repertoire sequencing. Two young, previously healthy adult volunteers made up the cohort, one male and one female. What the work shows at the level of the full study, not this receptor alone: Contracting CD4+ clones appeared mostly in the CM and EM memory subsets, whereas CD8+ clones were enriched in EMRA. Some responding clones were detected in pre-infection memory, suggesting pre-existing cross-reactive memory T cells joined the SARS-CoV-2 response. Balanced CD4/CD8 phenotypes were observed for clones contracting from day 15 to 85, whereas a bias towards CD4+ was observed for a second wave of clones expanding from day 15 to 37. SARS-CoV-2 specificity was not confirmed for the second-wave clones peaking on day 37. Only two mild cases were covered in the study, and larger cohorts including severe cases with pre-infection samples were considered necessary.

This clonotype was detected a few times. Its antigen is still unknown. The input lacks base qualities; no much larger clone sits a single base away. Sequencing used an Illumina NovaSeq 6000. TCRalpha and TCRbeta cDNA libraries were constructed by 5'RACE with constant-segment primers, with sample barcodes and unique molecular identifiers being introduced. Trizol reagent was used to extract RNA from every sample. Library amplification was performed in two PCR steps, and a second sample barcode and Illumina TruSeq adapters were introduced in the second step. The libraries were sequenced on an Illumina NovaSeq using 2 x 150 bp paired-end reads. In the authors' own workflow: Reads were demultiplexed and collapsed into UMI-guided consensus sequences with migec v1.2.7. Using mixcr v2.1.11, UMI consensuses were aligned to TRA and TRB V and J templates and then assembled into clonotypes. A clonotype was counted as expanded or contracted only when both edgeR and NoisET called the clonotype significant, with the noise models trained on biological replicates. edgeR calls used a false discovery rate-adjusted p below 0.01 and a log2 fold-change threshold of 1. As an exploratory analysis of dynamics, PCA with hierarchical clustering was applied to max-normalized trajectories of the 1000 most abundant clonotypes. Separately sequenced CD4+ and CD8+ repertoires were used to assign the CD4 or CD8 phenotype of responding clones. Using fastp at Q25 and MiXCR, TCRdb reprocessed the public reads and kept productive beta chains. All rows with the same CDR3 protein become a single entry with the most common DNA and genes. TCRdb, rather than the study authors, made the V and J calls. This sample comprises 250,000 or so distinct CDR3 sequences, about a sixth of them detected only once. More than 20% of the sample rests with the top ten.

Trimming leaves V shorter by 4 bases and J shorter by 1 base, with the junction holding 5 bases beyond the gene matches. The cysteine opens and the phenylalanine closes a CDR3 of 15 amino acids. Here the CDR3 DNA is all that survives: 45 bases in frame from base 1. Looking up the germline V gene yields CDR1 SNHLY and CDR2 FYNNEI. Ficoll-Paque density gradient centrifugation was used to isolate PBMCs. Rearrangement joined TRBV2 to TRBJ2-5, and 8 bases in between align with TRBD2. The specimen sequenced was PBMCs or a T cell subset sorted from them (not recorded which). This TCR was sampled from a man aged 18 to 30 who had mild COVID-19 (a few samples of this study predate the infection). The sample titles of this study are shuffled in the database, so cell type and time point are left out; the donor was told from shared clones. The CDR3 region: CASSATSGFQETQYF. At the DNA level, the sequence is TGTGCCAGCAGTGCAACTAGCGGCTTCCAAGAGACCCAGTACTTC.